This is a list of T cell receptor beta chains from one sample in a study of T cell repertoires in cytomegalovirus infection. Their cognate antigens are unknown. From the reads, TCRdb called clonotypes with MiXCR, one entry per CDR3 protein. The sample contains approximately 140,000 distinct CDR3 sequences, 20% to 30% of which appear only once. The sample comprised PBMCs, sequenced either directly or after in vitro stimulation (not recorded which). The source of these receptors is a human donor in good health (CMV status not recorded). Some clones in this sample may be carry-over from other donors' samples. Both conserved end residues are part of each CDR3. D genes are given only for firm matches. Expanded clones get a size class; other rows say once, few or many, or leave the size out.

D gene: NA
clone size: few
CDR3 length: 13
J gene: TRBJ2-7
V gene: TRBV14
CDR3 protein: CASSQGNSYEQYF
CDR3 DNA: TGTGCCAGCAGCCAAGGGAACTCCTACGAGCAGTACTTC

D gene: TRBD2
clone size: few
CDR3 length: 15
J gene: TRBJ2-7
V gene: TRBV7-2
CDR3 protein: CASSSGLAGVAEQYF
CDR3 DNA: TGTGCCAGCAGCTCGGGACTAGCGGGAGTTGCCGAGCAGTACTTC

D gene: TRBD1
clone size: NA
CDR3 length: 15
J gene: TRBJ2-7
V gene: TRBV30
CDR3 protein: CAWRGGQGSPYEQYF
CDR3 DNA: TGTGCCTGGAGGGGAGGACAGGGATCCCCCTACGAGCAGTACTTC

D gene: NA
clone size: many
CDR3 length: 14
J gene: TRBJ2-3
V gene: TRBV7-2
CDR3 protein: CASSLRGSTDTQYF
CDR3 DNA: TGTGCCAGCAGCTTACGAGGGAGCACAGATACGCAGTATTTT

D gene: TRBD2
clone size: NA
CDR3 length: 16
J gene: TRBJ2-3
V gene: TRBV7-9
CDR3 protein: CASILSGLAGTDTQYF
CDR3 DNA: TGTGCCAGCATCCTATCTGGGCTAGCGGGCACAGATACGCAGTATTTT

D gene: TRBD2
clone size: many
CDR3 length: 18
J gene: TRBJ2-3
V gene: TRBV7-2
CDR3 protein: CASSARLSSGRIPDTQYF
CDR3 DNA: TGTGCCAGCAGCGCCCGTTTGTCTAGCGGGAGAATCCCGGATACGCAGTATTTT

D gene: NA
clone size: NA
CDR3 length: 16
J gene: TRBJ2-1
V gene: TRBV4-3
CDR3 protein: CASSLQTVGSYNEQFF
CDR3 DNA: TGCGCCAGCAGCCTCCAGACAGTCGGCTCCTACAATGAGCAGTTCTTC

D gene: TRBD2
clone size: medium-sized
CDR3 length: 18
J gene: TRBJ2-7
V gene: TRBV4-1
CDR3 protein: CASSQVIAAGGPLGEQYF
CDR3 DNA: TGCGCCAGCAGCCAAGTAATCGCCGCGGGAGGGCCCCTAGGCGAGCAGTACTTC

D gene: NA
clone size: NA
CDR3 length: 13
J gene: TRBJ2-5
V gene: TRBV5-4
CDR3 protein: CASSLDQEGTQYF
CDR3 DNA: TGTGCCAGCAGCTTGGACCAGGAGGGGACCCAGTACTTC

D gene: NA
clone size: NA
CDR3 length: 13
J gene: TRBJ1-1
V gene: TRBV7-9
CDR3 protein: CASRPTGNTEAFF
CDR3 DNA: TGTGCCAGCAGGCCCACAGGGAACACTGAAGCTTTCTTT

D gene: TRBD1
clone size: NA
CDR3 length: 15
J gene: TRBJ1-3
V gene: TRBV3-1
CDR3 protein: CASSHRDRTGNTIYF
CDR3 DNA: TGTGCCAGCAGCCACCGGGACAGAACTGGAAACACCATATATTTT

D gene: TRBD1
clone size: many
CDR3 length: 17
J gene: TRBJ2-3
V gene: TRBV7-9
CDR3 protein: CASSLGRTGGAADTQYF
CDR3 DNA: TGTGCCAGCAGCTTAGGGAGAACAGGGGGAGCGGCAGATACGCAGTATTTT

D gene: NA
clone size: NA
CDR3 length: 13
J gene: TRBJ1-1
V gene: TRBV19
CDR3 protein: CASSMGMNTEAFF
CDR3 DNA: TGTGCCAGTTCTATGGGCATGAACACTGAAGCTTTCTTT

D gene: NA
clone size: few
CDR3 length: 14
J gene: TRBJ1-5
V gene: TRBV25-1
CDR3 protein: CASSEVGSNQPQHF
CDR3 DNA: TGTGCCAGCAGTGAAGTGGGTAGCAATCAGCCCCAGCATTTT

D gene: NA
clone size: NA
CDR3 length: 13
J gene: TRBJ1-1
V gene: TRBV6-2/TRBV6-3
CDR3 protein: CASSSTGYAEAFF
CDR3 DNA: TGTGCCAGCAGCTCCACAGGGTACGCTGAAGCTTTCTTT

D gene: TRBD1
clone size: NA
CDR3 length: 18
J gene: TRBJ1-1
V gene: TRBV6-5
CDR3 protein: CASSYSPQGAHMNTEAFF
CDR3 DNA: TGTGCCAGCAGTTACTCCCCTCAGGGGGCTCATATGAACACTGAAGCTTTCTTT

D gene: NA
clone size: NA
CDR3 length: 16
J gene: TRBJ1-1
V gene: TRBV6-1
CDR3 protein: CASTVSGGLKNTEAFF
CDR3 DNA: TGTGCCAGCACCGTAAGCGGGGGACTCAAGAACACTGAAGCTTTCTTT

D gene: NA
clone size: many
CDR3 length: 15
J gene: TRBJ1-1
V gene: TRBV7-2
CDR3 protein: CASSLARTVNTEAFF
CDR3 DNA: TGTGCCAGCAGCTTAGCCCGGACAGTGAACACTGAAGCTTTCTTT

D gene: NA
clone size: NA
CDR3 length: 13
J gene: TRBJ2-5
V gene: TRBV5-1
CDR3 protein: CASSLRGLETQYF
CDR3 DNA: TGCGCCAGCAGCTTGCGAGGGTTGGAGACCCAGTACTTC

D gene: NA
clone size: NA
CDR3 length: 13
J gene: TRBJ2-5
V gene: TRBV11-2
CDR3 protein: CASSRSGPETQYF
CDR3 DNA: TGTGCCAGCAGTCGTTCGGGGCCGGAGACCCAGTACTTC

D gene: NA
clone size: NA
CDR3 length: 15
J gene: TRBJ2-7
V gene: TRBV13
CDR3 protein: CASSSTSHSTYEQYF
CDR3 DNA: TGTGCCAGCAGCTCAACAAGTCACTCAACCTACGAGCAGTACTTC

D gene: NA
clone size: few
CDR3 length: 14
J gene: TRBJ1-1
V gene: TRBV6-2/TRBV6-3
CDR3 protein: CASRPITDYTEAFF
CDR3 DNA: TGTGCCAGCAGGCCTATAACAGACTACACTGAAGCTTTCTTT

D gene: TRBD1
clone size: NA
CDR3 length: 14
J gene: TRBJ1-1
V gene: TRBV5-4
CDR3 protein: CASRPTGVTTEAFF
CDR3 DNA: TGTGCCAGCAGACCGACAGGGGTAACCACTGAAGCTTTCTTT

D gene: TRBD2
clone size: few
CDR3 length: 17
J gene: TRBJ2-1
V gene: TRBV11-2
CDR3 protein: CASSLFALAAQRDEQFF
CDR3 DNA: TGTGCCAGCAGCTTATTTGCGCTAGCGGCCCAGCGAGATGAGCAGTTCTTC

D gene: NA
clone size: NA
CDR3 length: 13
J gene: TRBJ1-1
V gene: TRBV7-4
CDR3 protein: CASSSPGRTEAFF
CDR3 DNA: TGTGCCAGCAGCTCCCCAGGGCGGACTGAAGCTTTCTTT

D gene: NA
clone size: NA
CDR3 length: 14
J gene: TRBJ2-1
V gene: TRBV5-1
CDR3 protein: CASSPEASRSEQFF
CDR3 DNA: TGCGCCAGCAGCCCGGAGGCCAGCAGATCTGAGCAGTTCTTC

D gene: TRBD2
clone size: many
CDR3 length: 16
J gene: TRBJ2-3
V gene: TRBV7-2
CDR3 protein: CASSPPSGASTDTQYF
CDR3 DNA: TGTGCCAGCAGCCCACCTAGCGGGGCTAGCACAGATACGCAGTATTTT

D gene: TRBD1
clone size: NA
CDR3 length: 13
J gene: TRBJ2-5
V gene: TRBV12-3/TRBV12-4
CDR3 protein: CASSTGTGGTQYF
CDR3 DNA: TGTGCCAGCAGTACCGGGACAGGGGGGACCCAGTACTTC

D gene: TRBD2
clone size: NA
CDR3 length: 15
J gene: TRBJ2-1
V gene: TRBV2
CDR3 protein: CASTRGLAGMNEQFF
CDR3 DNA: TGTGCCAGTACCCGGGGACTAGCGGGAATGAATGAGCAGTTCTTC

D gene: TRBD2
clone size: NA
CDR3 length: 15
J gene: TRBJ2-3
V gene: TRBV27
CDR3 protein: CASSSSGLAGGTQNF
CDR3 DNA: TGTGCCAGCAGTTCATCGGGACTAGCGGGCGGTACGCAGAATTTT

D gene: TRBD1
clone size: few
CDR3 length: 16
J gene: TRBJ1-5
V gene: TRBV7-2
CDR3 protein: CASSSRDRGRNQPQHF
CDR3 DNA: TGTGCCAGCAGCTCCCGGGACAGGGGGCGCAATCAGCCCCAGCATTTT